One and the same sample provided the 29 T cell receptor beta chains below, sequenced in a study of T cells after somatic rescue of genetic block. Method: immunoSEQ multiplex PCR; TCRdb's copy keeps in-frame clones and lacks some. The table records approximately 58,000 clones, approximately 96% of them present only once. The material sequenced was peripheral blood mononuclear cells (PBMCs). These receptors were collected from a child under two years old.

The chain is built from TRBV7-8 and TRBJ2-1; 8 bases align to TRBD2. V lost 1 base, J lost 10 bases, and 9 bases stayed unmatched. Germline V gives CDR1 SGHVS, CDR2 FQNEAQ. The CDR3 has 15 amino acids. The CDR3 loop reads CASSLVDSGILEQFF. The CDR3 DNA sequence: TGTGCCAGCAGCTTAGTGGATAGCGGGATCCTCGAGCAGTTCTTC.

The chain links TRBV4-1 to TRBJ1-1; D unresolved. CDR1 and CDR2 from the germline V gene are MGHRA and YSYEKL. The CDR3 runs to 13 residues. V lost 1 base and J lost 1, with 4 bases in between. The CDR3 sequence: CASSQGANTEAFF. CDR3 nucleotide sequence: TGCGCCAGCAGCCAAGGCGCGAACACTGAAGCTTTCTTT.

The V gene is TRBV5-4, the J gene TRBJ1-3; 11 nucleotides line up with TRBD1. The CDR3 is 15 residues long. The germline gives CDR1 SGHNT, CDR2 YYREEE (reference sequence). The J segment lost 4 bases and the V segment lost 4 bases, leaving 4 bases of the junction unmatched. CDR3 bases: TGTGCCAGCAGCCCGGACAGGGGGCAAGGAAACACCATATATTTT. Residues: CASSPDRGQGNTIYF. The full variable domain, rest sourced from reference TRBV5-4 and TRBJ1-3, is ETGVTQSPTHLIKTRGQQVTLRCSSQSGHNTVSWYQQALGQGPQFIFQYYREEENGRGNFPPRFSGLQFPNYSSELNVNALELDDSALYLCASSPDRGQGNTIYFGEGSWLTVV.

The gene calls are TRBV4-1 and TRBJ2-3; TRBD2 matches at 13 bases. This CDR3 comprises 14 residues. Germline V gives CDR1 MGHRA, CDR2 YSYEKL. Trimming took 4 bases from V and 9 from J; bases not matched to a gene: 4. CDR3 bases: TGCGCCAGCAGCCCCGGGACTAGCGGGGCCACGCAGTATTTT. Protein sequence: CASSPGTSGATQYF.

The rearrangement joins TRBV6-1 to TRBJ1-1; TRBD1 is a possible D gene (5 bases). The germline V and J ends were trimmed by 2 bases and 6 bases, with 10 bases remaining between them. CDR1 is MNHNS, CDR2 SASEGT, per germline. The CDR3 length is 13 residues. The DNA of the CDR3 is TGTGCCAGCAGTGAAATGACAGTTCCTGAAGCTTTCTTT. Its protein product is CASSEMTVPEAFF.

The rearrangement uses TRBV27 and TRBJ1-5; the match to TRBD1 covers 9 bases. This CDR3 has 16 residues. CDR1 is MNHEY and CDR2 is SMNVEV in the germline V gene (reference sequence). The V and J ends lost 6 bases and 6 bases, in that order; junction bases with no gene match: 12. The CDR3 here is CASRQGALAQAQPQHF. The CDR3 region has the DNA TGTGCCAGCAGACAGGGGGCGCTAGCACAAGCTCAGCCCCAGCATTTT.

This chain connects TRBV5-4 to TRBJ1-2; a possible D gene is TRBD1 (5 bases). Germline values: CDR1 SGHNT, CDR2 YYREEE (reference sequence). The V end lost 4 bases, the J end lost 0 bases, and 10 bases lay between the germline ends. This CDR3 is built from 14 residues. The CDR3 region is CASSVRASNYGYTF. For the CDR3, the DNA is TGTGCCAGCAGCGTCAGGGCTTCTAACTATGGCTACACCTTC.

The rearrangement uses TRBV27 and TRBJ1-1; D gene ambiguous. The germline V gene encodes CDR1 MNHEY and CDR2 SMNVEV (reference sequence). Trimming took off 6 bases at V and 5 bases at J, with 16 bases between the two ends. This CDR3 comprises 14 residues. The CDR3 DNA reads TGTGCCAGCAGCCACCCCCAAAAGAGGACTGAAGCTTTCTTT. This encodes CASSHPQKRTEAFF.

The chain has TRBV6-6 and TRBJ1-1; tentative D call: TRBD1 (6 bases). This CDR3 spans 15 amino acids. Deletions cut 2 bases from V and 1 base from J, with 11 bases between. Germline CDR1 and CDR2: MNHNY and SVGAGI (reference sequence). This chain's CDR3 is CASSYGVRGNTEAFF. The CDR3, as DNA: TGTGCCAGCAGTTACGGGGTCAGGGGGAACACTGAAGCTTTCTTT.

The DNA of the CDR3 is TGTGCCAGCAGTCCTCTAGCGGGAGGTGGCACCGGGGAGCTGTTTTTT. As protein: CASSPLAGGGTGELFF. The chain joins TRBV27 to TRBJ2-2, with 11 bases identical to TRBD2. V lost 5 bases to trimming and J lost 4 bases; unmatched junction nucleotides: 6. This CDR3 spans 16 amino acids. Germline V gives CDR1 MNHEY, CDR2 SMNVEV (reference sequence).

The chain employs TRBV6-6 and TRBJ1-3, with D uncertain. With 6 bases removed from V and 0 bases from J, the gap between germline ends came to 6 bases. From germline, CDR1 is MNHNY and CDR2 SVGAGI (reference sequence). The CDR3 is 13 residues long. CDR3 in amino acids: CASSLGSGNTIYF. The CDR3 nucleotides read TGTGCCAGCAGCCTAGGCTCTGGAAACACCATATATTTT.

Comments on this clone: An end of the junction differs from the germline gene, which may be a read error. The CDR3 coding sequence is TGCGCCAGCAGCCAAGATGCTGGACAGGGAGGAGAGCAGTACTTC. Encoded protein: CASSQDAGQGGEQYF. The V and J genes are TRBV5-4 and TRBJ2-7; 8 positions agree with TRBD1. Looked up from germline, CDR1 is SGHNT and CDR2 is YYREEE (reference sequence). This CDR3 region has 15 residues.

This clone was counted a single time. The chain couples TRBV6-6 to TRBJ2-7, with a possible D match to TRBD2 (5 bases). The ends were cut back, 2 bases at V and 2 bases at J, with 10 bases in the middle. There are 14 residues in the CDR3. Germline CDR1 and CDR2: MNHNY and SVGAGI (reference sequence). The CDR3 loop reads CASSYRRAPYEQYF. DNA for the CDR3: TGTGCCAGCAGTTACCGGCGGGCCCCCTACGAGCAGTACTTC.

The CDR3 DNA is TGTGCCAGCAGCTTGTTTACTAGCGGGAGAGGTTCTAGCACAGATACGCAGTATTTT. Protein: CASSLFTSGRGSSTDTQYF. V usage is TRBV5-5 and J usage is TRBJ2-3; 11 nucleotides align to TRBD2. Trimming cost V 1 base and J 0 bases; bases outside gene matches: 10. The germline gives CDR1 SGHKS, CDR2 YYEKEE (reference sequence). CDR3 size: 19 residues.

The genes are TRBV10-1 and TRBJ1-1, with D possibly matching TRBD1 (5 bases). The germline V gene has CDR1 WNHNN and CDR2 SYGVQD (reference sequence). This CDR3 region has 14 residues. Trimming pared 4 bases from V and 0 bases from J, leaving 9 bases between. The CDR3 region has the DNA TGCGCCAGCAGTGTACAGGCCCTGAACACTGAAGCTTTCTTT. Translation gives CASSVQALNTEAFF.

DNA of the CDR3: TGTGCCAGTAGGTTTCTTGGGACAAGCAATCAGCCCCAGCATTTT. Translation gives CASRFLGTSNQPQHF. J is TRBJ1-5 and V is TRBV19, with D possibly being TRBD1 (6 bases). This CDR3 spans 15 amino acids. Trimming stripped 6 bases from V and 1 base from J, with 13 bases between. From germline, CDR1 is LNHDA and CDR2 SQIVND (reference sequence).

The chain joins TRBV5-1 to TRBJ2-1, with 12 bases fitting TRBD2. Per germline, CDR1 SGHRS and CDR2 YFSETQ. The V segment lost 0 bases and the J segment 8 bases; nucleotides outside the gene matches: 3. The CDR3 runs 15 residues. The CDR3 bases are TGCGCCAGCAGCTTGGAGACTAGCGGGAGACATGAGCAGTTCTTC. Translation gives CASSLETSGRHEQFF.

The rearrangement uses TRBV4-1 and TRBJ1-5; perhaps TRBD1 as D (6 bases). Germline lookup yields CDR1 MGHRA and CDR2 YSYEKL. V was trimmed by 4 bases and J by 2 bases, leaving 6 bases between them. This CDR3 comprises 13 residues. The CDR3, as DNA: TGCGCCAGCAGCCGACAGGGCAATCAGCCCCAGCATTTT. Translation gives CASSRQGNQPQHF.

This clone was seen a single time. J is TRBJ1-1 and V is TRBV6-1; D call uncertain. Germline assignment: CDR1 MNHNS and CDR2 SASEGT. V was shortened by 7 bases and J by 4 bases, with 16 bases between the two germline ends. This CDR3 is built from 14 residues. CDR3 loop: CASTSRMKATEAFF. The CDR3 DNA reads as TGTGCCAGCACCAGTAGGATGAAGGCCACTGAAGCTTTCTTT.

The chain combines TRBV5-1 with TRBJ2-1; 7 bases fit TRBD1. V lost 1 base, J lost 2 bases, and 6 bases stayed unmatched. This CDR3 has 16 amino acids. From germline, CDR1 is SGHRS and CDR2 YFSETQ. The chain's CDR3 is CASSLKVGGAYNEQFF. The CDR3 bases are TGCGCCAGCAGCTTGAAAGTAGGGGGCGCCTACAATGAGCAGTTCTTC. The variable domain in full, completed from reference TRBV5-1 and TRBJ2-1, reads KAGVTQTPRYLIKTRGQQVTLSCSPISGHRSVSWYQQTPGQGLQFLFEYFSETQRNKGNFPGRFSGRQFSNSRSEMNVSTLELGDSALYLCASSLKVGGAYNEQFFGPGTRLTVL.

The CDR3: CASSQDGTSGYNEQFF. In DNA form, the CDR3 reads TGTGCCAGCAGCCAAGATGGGACTAGCGGCTACAATGAGCAGTTCTTC. The chain couples TRBV4-2 to TRBJ2-1; TRBD2 aligns across 11 bases. Germline CDR1 and CDR2: LGHNA and YNFKEQ. The V gene end was trimmed by 0 bases and the J gene end by 3 bases; junction bases not matched to a gene: 1. CDR3 size: 16 residues.

This clone was seen once. The chain employs TRBV30 and TRBJ2-1; D is undetermined. Germline CDR1 and CDR2: GTSNPN and SVGIG (reference sequence). The CDR3 spans 12 residues. V was trimmed by 0 bases and J by 3 bases, leaving 3 bases between them. DNA for the CDR3: TGTGCCTGGAGTGTGGACTACAATGAGCAGTTCTTC. Translating it yields CAWSVDYNEQFF.

This chain connects TRBV5-1 to TRBJ2-2, with D unclear. The CDR3 has 15 residues. Per the germline V gene, CDR1 is SGHRS and CDR2 is YFSETQ. Trimming removed 4 bases from V and 0 bases from J, with 10 bases in between. CDR3 residues: CASSMDVANTGELFF. The CDR3 DNA reads TGCGCCAGCAGCATGGACGTCGCGAACACCGGGGAGCTGTTTTTT.

The rearrangement joins TRBV27 to TRBJ1-5; D not certain. CDR1 and CDR2 (germline): MNHEY, SMNVEV (reference sequence). Trimming stripped 2 bases from V and 3 bases from J, with 5 bases between. This CDR3 has 13 amino acids. CDR3 sequence reads: CASSLHNNQPQHF. In DNA, the CDR3 is TGTGCCAGCAGTTTACACAACAATCAGCCCCAGCATTTT.

The rearrangement joins TRBV7-9 to TRBJ1-1; D uncertain. V lost 1 base, J lost 7 bases, and 7 bases lay in between. The length of the CDR3 is 12 residues. Germline CDR1 reads SEHNR; CDR2 reads FQNEAQ (reference sequence). The CDR3 sequence is CASSLGFREAFF. CDR3 nucleotides: TGTGCCAGCAGCTTAGGTTTCCGTGAAGCTTTCTTT.

This clone was seen once. The chain links TRBV25-1 to TRBJ2-7, with D possibly matching TRBD2 (6 bases). This CDR3 comprises 12 residues. V lost 9 bases, J lost 2 bases, and 11 bases lay in between. Germline values: CDR1 MGHDK, CDR2 SYGVNS. CDR3 DNA sequence: TGTGCCAGAAGTACGGGAGCCTACGAGCAGTACTTC. It specifies CARSTGAYEQYF.

The chain employs TRBV28 and TRBJ1-5; D is possibly TRBD1 (5 bases). The CDR3 is made up of 14 amino acids. Germline values: CDR1 MDHEN, CDR2 SYDVKM. Trimming removed 3 bases from V and 6 bases from J, with 12 bases in between. The CDR3 here is CASSLGPGRQPQHF. The DNA for the CDR3 is TGTGCCAGCAGTTTGGGCCCGGGACGTCAGCCCCAGCATTTT.

This chain uses TRBV11-2 with TRBJ2-7; 7 bases map to TRBD1. With V trimmed by 5 bases and J by 2 bases, 9 bases remained unmatched. Germline V lookup: CDR1 SGHAT, CDR2 FQNNGV. This CDR3 contains 15 residues. The chain's CDR3 is CASSRLRGRTYEQYF. CDR3 nucleotide sequence: TGTGCCAGCAGCCGCCTAAGGGGGCGAACCTACGAGCAGTACTTC.

The chain carries TRBV6-5 and TRBJ1-3; TRBD1 is a possible D gene (5 bases). With 4 bases removed from V and 3 bases from J, the gap between germline ends came to 7 bases. The CDR3 consists of 13 residues. Germline V CDR1 and CDR2: MNHEY, SVGAGI. The chain's CDR3 is CASSWGVGNTIYF. For the CDR3, the DNA is TGTGCCAGCAGTTGGGGGGTTGGAAACACCATATATTTT.